Each of the 31 T cell receptor beta chains below was sequenced from the same sample in a study of blood T cell repertoires in COVID-19. Sequenced by immunoSEQ multiplex PCR; TCRdb stores in-frame clones only, minus some. The sample shows over 65,000 clones, around 85% of them seen only once. Sequencing was done on a sample of peripheral blood. These receptor sequences come from a man aged 80 or over with active or convalescent COVID-19.

This chain joins TRBV19 and TRBJ1-2; 8 bases fit TRBD1. This CDR3 is 12 amino acids long. The germline V gene encodes CDR1 LNHDA and CDR2 SQIVND (reference sequence). V shed 9 bases, J shed 4 bases, and the junction held 4 bases outside the gene matches. DNA of the CDR3: TGTGCCAGCTGCGACAGGGGCTATGGCTACACCTTC. Protein sequence: CASCDRGYGYTF.

This clone was seen only a few times. The rearrangement links TRBV30 to TRBJ1-3, with D tentatively TRBD1 (5 bases). The CDR3 is made up of 17 amino acids. CDR1 GTSNPN and CDR2 SVGIG come from the germline V gene (reference sequence). V lost 0 bases, J lost 0 bases, and 15 bases lay in between. The CDR3 DNA is TGTGCCTGGAGTGTACTTTTGAGGACACTCTCTGGAAACACCATATATTTT. Translated, it gives CAWSVLLRTLSGNTIYF. Supplemented by reference TRBV30 and TRBJ1-3, the full variable domain reads SQTIHQWPATLVQPVGSPLSLECTVEGTSNPNLYWYRQAAGRGLQLLFYSVGIGQISSEVPQNLSASRPQDRQFILSSKKLLLSDSGFYLCAWSVLLRTLSGNTIYFGEGSWLTVV.

The chain recombines TRBV18 with TRBJ1-1; D unclear. Trimming cost V 2 bases and J 1 base, with 14 bases left between them. This CDR3 has 16 amino acids. Germline lookup yields CDR1 KGHSH and CDR2 LQKENI. The CDR3 protein is CASSPNPGYPNTEAFF. For the CDR3, the DNA is TGTGCCAGCTCACCAAACCCAGGCTATCCGAACACTGAAGCTTTCTTT.

This clone was detected once. V gene TRBV30 combines with J gene TRBJ2-1; 7 nucleotides align to TRBD2. Germline CDR1 GTSNPN, CDR2 SVGIG (reference sequence). The CDR3 totals 12 residues. The V gene end was trimmed by 4 bases and the J gene end by 6 bases; junction bases not matched to a gene: 3. The CDR3 DNA reads as TGTGCCTGGACCCGACTAGCCAATGAGCAGTTCTTC. Translated: CAWTRLANEQFF.

The rearrangement joins TRBV19 to TRBJ2-7, with a tentative D call TRBD1 (6 bases). V lost 9 bases and J lost 4, with 16 bases in between. Looked up from germline, CDR1 is LNHDA and CDR2 is SQIVND (reference sequence). The CDR3 is 13 residues long. The CDR3 reads CASQKDRRYEQYV. Here the CDR3 DNA reads TGTGCCAGCCAGAAAGACAGGCGGTACGAGCAGTACGTC.

The chain has TRBV30 and TRBJ2-3, with 7 bases identical to TRBD1. The CDR3 is 15 residues long. In germline, CDR1 is GTSNPN, CDR2 SVGIG (reference sequence). With 0 bases clipped from V and 0 bases from J, the junction kept 3 bases outside the gene matches. CDR3 in DNA: TGTGCCTGGAGTGTGCTGGACAGGAGCACAGATACGCAGTATTTT. Translation: CAWSVLDRSTDTQYF.

The CDR3 here is CASTYLNEQFF. The CDR3 bases are TGTGCCAGCACTTATCTGAATGAGCAGTTCTTC. V and J are TRBV28 and TRBJ2-1; no clear D. Germline V lookup: CDR1 MDHEN, CDR2 SYDVKM. The CDR3 has 11 residues. The germline V and J ends were trimmed by 7 bases and 7 bases, with 8 bases remaining between them.

V usage is TRBV6-5 and J usage is TRBJ1-5; D gene ambiguous. Trimming stripped 6 bases from V and 4 bases from J, with 13 bases between. The CDR3 spans 14 residues. Germline V gene lookup returns CDR1 MNHEY and CDR2 SVGAGI. CDR3 nucleotide sequence: TGTGCCAGCAGGGACTACATGGGAAATCAGCCCCAGCATTTT. Translating gives CASRDYMGNQPQHF.

CDR3 sequence (DNA): TGTGCCAGCAGCTTAGGGGCGGGGTATGGCTACACCTTC. It codes for CASSLGAGYGYTF. The chain has TRBV7-2 and TRBJ1-2; D call uncertain. CDR1 SGHTA and CDR2 FQGNSA come from the germline V gene. V lost 1 base and J 5 bases, leaving 8 bases between the germline ends. The CDR3 runs 13 residues.

The V call is TRBV11-2, the J call TRBJ1-3; 11 bases agree with TRBD1. Germline V CDR1 and CDR2: SGHAT, FQNNGV. Trimming at V came to 5 bases and at J to 2 bases, leaving 11 bases not matched to a gene. The CDR3 is 18 amino acids. The CDR3 DNA reads as TGTGCCAGCAGCCCAGGGCCGGACAGGGGGCGAACTGGAAACACCATATATTTT. Translated, it gives CASSPGPDRGRTGNTIYF.

The chain uses TRBV12-3 or TRBV12-4 and TRBJ1-5; TRBD1 might be the D (5 bases). Trimming removed 6 bases from V and 5 bases from J, with 11 bases in between. The CDR3 has 13 residues. The CDR3 protein is CASRGTGHQPQHF. The CDR3 DNA is TGTGCCAGCAGGGGAACAGGTCATCAGCCCCAGCATTTT.

A single count supports this clone. V and J are TRBV6-5 and TRBJ1-1; perhaps TRBD1 as D (5 bases). The V gene lost 5 bases and the J gene lost 3 bases, with 13 bases spanning the gap. The germline V gene has CDR1 MNHEY and CDR2 SVGAGI. The CDR3 loop spans 14 amino acids. The CDR3 loop is CASSPQGGYTEAFF. The CDR3 coding sequence is TGTGCCAGCAGTCCGCAGGGTGGGTACACTGAAGCTTTCTTT.

The chain has TRBV6-5 and TRBJ1-2, with D possibly TRBD1 on 5 matching bases. This CDR3 contains 14 residues. Germline CDR1 and CDR2: MNHEY and SVGAGI. Trimming took 5 bases from V and 4 from J, leaving 14 bases between them. DNA for the CDR3: TGTGCCAGCAGTCCCCTGCGCGGGGGCTATGGCTACACCTTC. Its translation is CASSPLRGGYGYTF.

This chain connects TRBV7-2 to TRBJ1-6; D remains unclear. In germline, CDR1 is SGHTA, CDR2 FQGNSA. Between the trimmed V and J ends, which lost 0 bases and 8 bases, there was a span of 14 bases. This CDR3 comprises 16 residues. This CDR3 is CASSLASGSVYSPLHF. DNA for the CDR3: TGTGCCAGCAGCTTAGCCAGTGGTTCAGTTTATTCACCCCTCCACTTT. Based on the CDR3 plus reference TRBV7-2 and TRBJ1-6, the full variable domain is GAGVSQSPSNKVTEKGKDVELRCDPISGHTALYWYRQSLGQGLEFLIYFQGNSAPDKSGLPSDRFSAERTGGSVSTLTIQRTQQEDSAVYLCASSLASGSVYSPLHFGNGTRLTVT.

J is TRBJ1-4 and V is TRBV29-1, with no clear D. The germline V and J ends were trimmed by 3 bases and 10 bases, with 12 bases remaining between them. CDR1 SQVTM and CDR2 ANQGSEA come from the germline V gene. CDR3 size: 12 residues. DNA for the CDR3: TGCAGCGTTGACCCAGGCTCTCGAAAACTGTTTTTT. As protein: CSVDPGSRKLFF.

V usage is TRBV5-4 and J usage is TRBJ1-3; D is unresolved. The V gene's germline CDR1 is SGHNT and CDR2 YYREEE (reference sequence). With 1 base removed from V and 0 bases from J, the gap between germline ends came to 5 bases. The CDR3 extends over 14 amino acids. The CDR3: CASSLSGSGNTIYF. The CDR3 coding sequence is TGTGCCAGCAGCTTGAGCGGCTCTGGAAACACCATATATTTT.

This chain connects TRBV5-1 to TRBJ1-5; maybe TRBD1 (5 bases). The V gene lost 0 bases and the J gene lost 2 bases, with 9 bases spanning the gap. Germline CDR1 reads SGHRS; CDR2 reads YFSETQ. This CDR3 is built from 15 residues. CDR3 bases: TGCGCCAGCAGCTTGGAAGGGGTGCGCAATCAGCCCCAGCATTTT. This gives the protein CASSLEGVRNQPQHF.

This clone was counted a single time. The CDR3 sequence: CASKVFVGTGDSPLHF. CDR3 bases: TGTGCCAGCAAGGTCTTTGTGGGGACAGGGGATTCACCCCTCCACTTT. The chain employs TRBV2 and TRBJ1-6; the match to TRBD1 covers 10 bases. V trimming: 7 bases; J trimming: 8 bases; junction bases outside the gene matches: 11. Germline V gene lookup returns CDR1 SNHLY and CDR2 FYNNEI. This CDR3 spans 16 amino acids.

This chain uses TRBV25-1 with TRBJ1-2; D may be TRBD1 (5 bases). Germline CDR1 is MGHDK and CDR2 is SYGVNS. The CDR3 has 14 amino acids. The V end was cut by 1 base, the J end by 8 bases, with 14 bases between. The DNA of the CDR3 is TGTGCCAGCAGTGAATTCGGGGGGGAGAGCGGCTACACCTTC. It specifies CASSEFGGESGYTF.

This clone was seen once. The chain couples TRBV28 to TRBJ1-5, with 8 nucleotides matching TRBD1. CDR3 size: 14 residues. Per the germline V gene, CDR1 is MDHEN and CDR2 is SYDVKM. Trimming cost V 5 bases and J 7 bases; bases outside gene matches: 7. For the CDR3, the DNA is TGTGCCAGCAGTACGGACAGGGTTAGACAGCCCCAGCATTTT. It translates to CASSTDRVRQPQHF.

This chain connects TRBV27 to TRBJ1-2; TRBD1 matches at 8 bases. Trimming at V came to 4 bases and at J to 0 bases, leaving 10 bases not matched to a gene. There are 17 residues in the CDR3. Germline CDR1 reads MNHEY; CDR2 reads SMNVEV (reference sequence). CDR3 in DNA: TGTGCCAGCAGTTATAAAGGGCAGACAGGGGCTAACTATGGCTACACCTTC. This sequence encodes CASSYKGQTGANYGYTF.

The V and J genes are TRBV19 and TRBJ1-2; TRBD1 might be the D (5 bases). Trimming removed 7 bases from V and 8 bases from J, with 17 bases in between. CDR1 is LNHDA, CDR2 SQIVND, per germline (reference sequence). The CDR3 is 13 amino acids. The CDR3 bases are TGTGCCAGTATTGGGCAGGGACTATTGGGCTACACCTTC. Its protein is CASIGQGLLGYTF.

The genes are TRBV28 and TRBJ2-3; no reliable D call. Germline CDR1 reads MDHEN; CDR2 reads SYDVKM. Trimming left V 5 bases short and J 0 bases short, with 12 bases between. The CDR3 is made up of 15 amino acids. The CDR3 protein is CASSKAGLSTDTQYF. DNA of the CDR3: TGTGCCAGCAGTAAAGCAGGTTTGAGCACAGATACGCAGTATTTT.

Comment on this clone: This sample includes further DNA sequences coding for the same CDR3. The chain recombines TRBV2 with TRBJ2-1; 12 bases match TRBD2. Germline V gene lookup returns CDR1 SNHLY and CDR2 FYNNEI. CDR3 size: 15 residues. The trim removed 3 bases at V and 4 bases at J, leaving 1 base unmatched. CDR3 sequence reads: CASSDLAGGYNEQFF. CDR3 nucleotide sequence: TGTGCCAGCAGTGACCTAGCGGGGGGGTACAATGAGCAGTTCTTC.

The chain employs TRBV2 and TRBJ2-1, with 9 bases fitting TRBD2. V shed 3 bases, J shed 9 bases, and the junction held 6 bases outside the gene matches. Germline assignment: CDR1 SNHLY and CDR2 FYNNEI. The CDR3 has 14 residues. CDR3: CASSEASGIGEQFF. The CDR3 region has the DNA TGTGCCAGCAGTGAGGCTAGCGGGATTGGTGAGCAGTTCTTC.

The gene calls are TRBV6-5 and TRBJ1-5; TRBD1 matches at 8 bases. In germline, CDR1 is MNHEY, CDR2 SVGAGI. The CDR3 has 15 amino acids. The V gene end was trimmed by 6 bases and the J gene end by 2 bases; junction bases not matched to a gene: 6. The CDR3 sequence is CASSPDRGGNQPQHF. DNA of the CDR3: TGTGCCAGCAGCCCCGACAGGGGTGGCAATCAGCCCCAGCATTTT.

This chain uses TRBV6-5 with TRBJ2-1, with D unresolved. The V end was cut by 6 bases, the J end by 3 bases, with 9 bases between. The V gene's germline CDR1 is MNHEY and CDR2 SVGAGI. CDR3 length: 13 amino acids. The CDR3 DNA is TGTGCCAGCAGGGTTGACAACTACAATGAGCAGTTCTTC. This encodes CASRVDNYNEQFF.

The chain is built from TRBV5-1 and TRBJ2-2, with 9 positions matching TRBD2. CDR3 size: 18 residues. Trimming at V came to 4 bases and at J to 3 bases, leaving 13 bases not matched to a gene. CDR1 is SGHRS and CDR2 is YFSETQ in the germline V gene. CDR3 residues: CASSASLAGGAHTGELFF. The CDR3 DNA follows: TGCGCCAGCAGCGCAAGTTTGGCGGGGGGGGCTCACACCGGGGAGCTGTTTTTT.

J is TRBJ1-1 and V is TRBV5-1; D perhaps matches TRBD1 (6 bases). The CDR3 consists of 15 residues. Trimming took off 2 bases at V and 4 bases at J, with 15 bases between the two ends. Per the germline V gene, CDR1 is SGHRS and CDR2 is YFSETQ. The DNA for the CDR3 is TGCGCCAGCAGCTTTACTGGGACATCAACCACTGAAGCTTTCTTT. It codes for CASSFTGTSTTEAFF.

The chain carries TRBV5-1 and TRBJ1-1; D perhaps matches TRBD1 (6 bases). Between the trimmed V and J ends, which lost 3 bases and 9 bases, there was a span of 15 bases. The germline gives CDR1 SGHRS, CDR2 YFSETQ. CDR3 length: 13 amino acids. CDR3 sequence: CASSSTDQGKAFF. The CDR3, as DNA: TGCGCCAGCAGCTCGACCGATCAGGGGAAAGCTTTCTTT.

The genes are TRBV4-2 and TRBJ2-1; 12 bases line up with TRBD2. The V gene end was trimmed by 6 bases and the J gene end by 8 bases; junction bases not matched to a gene: 11. Looked up from germline, CDR1 is LGHNA and CDR2 is YNFKEQ. The CDR3 spans 16 residues. The CDR3 bases are TGTGCCAGCAGGACTAGCGGGAGAGGTCGTACCGATGAGCAGTTCTTC. Its protein is CASRTSGRGRTDEQFF.